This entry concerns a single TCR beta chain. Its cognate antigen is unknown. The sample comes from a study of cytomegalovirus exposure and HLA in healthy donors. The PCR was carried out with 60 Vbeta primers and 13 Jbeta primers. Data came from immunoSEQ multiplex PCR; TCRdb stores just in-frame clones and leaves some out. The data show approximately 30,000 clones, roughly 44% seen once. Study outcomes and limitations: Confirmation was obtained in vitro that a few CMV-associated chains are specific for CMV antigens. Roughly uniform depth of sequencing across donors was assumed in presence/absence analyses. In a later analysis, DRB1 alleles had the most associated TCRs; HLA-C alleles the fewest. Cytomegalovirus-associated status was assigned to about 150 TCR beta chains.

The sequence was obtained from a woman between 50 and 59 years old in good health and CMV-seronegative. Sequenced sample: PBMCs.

The CDR3 region has the DNA TGTGCCAGTAGTACATGGGCCTTGGTAAGGACAGATACGCAGTATTTT. It encodes CASSTWALVRTDTQYF. V usage is TRBV19 and J usage is TRBJ2-3; D uncertain. Germline loops: CDR1 LNHDA, CDR2 SQIVND (reference sequence). Trimming cost V 4 bases and J 3 bases, with 17 bases left between them. The CDR3 contains 16 residues.